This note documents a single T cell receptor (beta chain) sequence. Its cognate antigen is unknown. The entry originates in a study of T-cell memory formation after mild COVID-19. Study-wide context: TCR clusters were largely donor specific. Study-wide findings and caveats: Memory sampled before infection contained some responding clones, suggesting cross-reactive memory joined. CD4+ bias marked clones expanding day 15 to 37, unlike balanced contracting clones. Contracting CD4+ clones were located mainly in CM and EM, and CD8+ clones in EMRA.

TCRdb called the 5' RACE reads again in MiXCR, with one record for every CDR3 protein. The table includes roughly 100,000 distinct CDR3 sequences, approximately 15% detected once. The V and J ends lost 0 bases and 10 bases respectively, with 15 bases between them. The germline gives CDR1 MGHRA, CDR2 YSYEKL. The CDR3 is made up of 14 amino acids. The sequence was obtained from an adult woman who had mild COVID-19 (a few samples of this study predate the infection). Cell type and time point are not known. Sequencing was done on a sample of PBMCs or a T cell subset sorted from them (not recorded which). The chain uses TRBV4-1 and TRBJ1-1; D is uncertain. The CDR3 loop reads CASSQDVLGSGAFF. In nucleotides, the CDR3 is TGCGCCAGCAGCCAAGATGTGCTCGGGTCGGGAGCTTTCTTT.